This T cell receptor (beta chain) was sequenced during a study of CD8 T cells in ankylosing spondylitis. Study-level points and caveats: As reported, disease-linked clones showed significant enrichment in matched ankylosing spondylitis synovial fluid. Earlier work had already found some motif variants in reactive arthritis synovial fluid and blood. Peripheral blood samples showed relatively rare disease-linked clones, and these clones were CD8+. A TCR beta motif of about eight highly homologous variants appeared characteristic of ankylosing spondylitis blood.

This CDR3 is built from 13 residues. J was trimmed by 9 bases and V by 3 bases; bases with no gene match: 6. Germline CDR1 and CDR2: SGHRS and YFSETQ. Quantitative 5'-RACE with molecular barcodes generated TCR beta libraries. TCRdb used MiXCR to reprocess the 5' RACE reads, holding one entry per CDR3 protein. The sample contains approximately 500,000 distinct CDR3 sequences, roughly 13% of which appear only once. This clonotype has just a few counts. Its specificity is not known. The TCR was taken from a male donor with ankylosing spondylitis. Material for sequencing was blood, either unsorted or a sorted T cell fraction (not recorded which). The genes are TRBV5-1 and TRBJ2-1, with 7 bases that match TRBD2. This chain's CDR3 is CASSSGEGGEQFF. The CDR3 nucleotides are TGCGCCAGCAGCTCGGGGGAGGGAGGTGAGCAGTTCTTC.